Listed below are T cell receptor beta chains from one sample, sequenced in a study of T cell responses to AZD1222 COVID-19 vaccine. Method: immunoSEQ multiplex PCR; TCRdb's copy keeps in-frame clones and lacks some. The sample includes 130,000 to 150,000 clones, approximately 88% of them seen just once. This sample comprised peripheral blood, obtained on day 0 of AZD1222 vaccination. The source of these receptors is an adult in good health. The CDR3 runs from the conserved cysteine through the conserved F or W. A D gene is named only where the DNA matches it firmly. Size is stated for part of the rows, as once, few or many counts, or as a class when the clone is expanded.

d_gene | j_gene | abundance | v_gene | CDR3nt | CDR3aa
- | TRBJ1-1 | - | TRBV2 | TGTGCCAGCAGTGATGTCCAGAACACTGAAGCTTTCTTT | CASSDVQNTEAFF
- | TRBJ1-4 | once | TRBV19 | TGTGCCAGTAGTATGGCAACCTGGGGTGAAAAACTGTTTTTT | CASSMATWGEKLFF
TRBD1 | TRBJ2-5 | - | TRBV19 | TGTGCCAGTAGTACACGGACACCGGGACAGAAAGAGACCCAGTACTTC | CASSTRTPGQKETQYF
- | TRBJ1-5 | - | TRBV5-1 | TGCGCCAGCAGCTTGGGGGGCGCCTTTAATCAGCCCCAGCATTTT | CASSLGGAFNQPQHF
TRBD2 | TRBJ2-2 | once | TRBV11-2 | TGTGCCAGCAGAGAAGCGGGAGGGCCTTTCCCCGGGGAGCTGTTTTTT | CASREAGGPFPGELFF
- | TRBJ2-7 | - | TRBV4-2 | TGTGCCAGCAGCCAAGATGGAGGGACGGTGGCCTACGAGCAGTACTTC | CASSQDGGTVAYEQYF
TRBD2 | TRBJ2-1 | few | TRBV9 | TGTGCCAGCGGGACTAGCGGACACAATGAGCAGTTCTTC | CASGTSGHNEQFF
- | TRBJ1-3 | - | TRBV6-1 | TGTGCCAGCAGTGAAAGTTTAACAGGGAGCTCTGGAAACACCATATATTTT | CASSESLTGSSGNTIYF
- | TRBJ1-5 | - | TRBV3-1/TRBV3-2 | TGTGCCAGCAGCGTAGGGGCTCAGCCCCAGCATTTT | CASSVGAQPQHF
- | TRBJ1-3 | - | TRBV5-6 | TGTGCCAGCAGCTTGTTTCTCCGGAGTGGGGACACCATATATTTT | CASSLFLRSGDTIYF
TRBD1 | TRBJ1-1 | - | TRBV6-2/TRBV6-3 | TGTGCCAGCAGCCCGACAGGGTCGATCACTGAAGCTTTCTTT | CASSPTGSITEAFF
- | TRBJ2-1 | - | TRBV6-6 | TGTGCCAGCAGTTACGAAGAGGGCGAGCAGTTCTTC | CASSYEEGEQFF
- | TRBJ1-2 | - | TRBV7-2 | TGTGCCAGCGGTACAGGGCAATGGAATGGCTACACCTTC | CASGTGQWNGYTF
- | TRBJ2-7 | - | TRBV15 | TGTGCCACCAGCAGAGATCAGGGAAGCCCCTACGAGCAGTACTTC | CATSRDQGSPYEQYF
TRBD1 | TRBJ1-1 | - | TRBV27 | TGTGCCAGCAGGAGGGACAGGGGCACTGAAGCTTTCTTT | CASRRDRGTEAFF
- | TRBJ2-7 | - | TRBV11-3 | TGTGCCAGCAGCCTCGGGGCAGGAAACTCCTACGAGCAGTACTTC | CASSLGAGNSYEQYF
- | TRBJ1-1 | few | TRBV7-9 | TGTGCCAGCAGCGCTACTCTGGGCGGCGTCACTGAAGCTTTCTTT | CASSATLGGVTEAFF
TRBD2 | TRBJ2-1 | - | TRBV5-1 | TGCGCCAGCAGCTTGGGTCGGGAGGTAGGTAATGAGCAGTTCTTC | CASSLGREVGNEQFF
- | TRBJ2-7 | - | TRBV27 | TGTGCCAGCAGCTATCAGGCGGCCGCCGTCTACGAGCAGTACTTC | CASSYQAAAVYEQYF
TRBD1 | TRBJ1-5 | - | TRBV12-3/TRBV12-4 | TGTGCCAGCAGTAAGGGACAGAATCAGCCCCAGCATTTT | CASSKGQNQPQHF
- | TRBJ1-1 | once | TRBV7-3 | TGTGCCAGCAGCTTAAGGGTTGGCACTGAAGCTTTCTTT | CASSLRVGTEAFF
- | TRBJ2-7 | - | TRBV28 | TGTGCCAGCGTGGACGGGGGCTACGAGCAGTACTTC | CASVDGGYEQYF
- | TRBJ2-7 | - | TRBV4-2 | TGTGCCAGCAGCCAAGGTGTTAGTCGAGAGCAGTACTTC | CASSQGVSREQYF
TRBD2 | TRBJ2-2 | once | TRBV19 | TGTGCCAGTAGTATTGGTCTAGCGGGAGTGCCCGGGGAGCTGTTTTTT | CASSIGLAGVPGELFF
- | TRBJ2-5 | - | TRBV25-1 | TGTGCCACACAGGGTGGGGAGACCCAGTACTTC | CATQGGETQYF
TRBD2 | TRBJ2-5 | - | TRBV6-5 | TGTGCCAGCAGTTACTCAGGGAGGGAAGAGACCCAGTACTTC | CASSYSGREETQYF
- | TRBJ1-2 | - | TRBV6-5 | TGTGCCAGCAGTTACGAGCGGGGGGGCCCCTATGGCTACACCTTC | CASSYERGGPYGYTF
- | TRBJ2-3 | - | TRBV12-3/TRBV12-4 | TGTGCCAGCAGTGTGCGAGGGGGTACGCAGTATTTT | CASSVRGGTQYF
- | TRBJ1-2 | once | TRBV2 | TGTGCCAGCACTACGGACGGGTCCGGGCGTGGTGGCTACACCTTC | CASTTDGSGRGGYTF
- | TRBJ2-2 | - | TRBV19 | TGTGCCAGTAGTTGGGGAGGTCCCGGGGAGCTGTTTTTT | CASSWGGPGELFF
TRBD1 | TRBJ1-5 | - | TRBV6-1 | TGTGCCAGCAGCCGGGTCGAGGGGGCAGGTCAGCCCCAGCATTTT | CASSRVEGAGQPQHF
- | TRBJ2-7 | - | TRBV5-4 | TGTGCCAGCACCTTGCCTGGGTCAGGGGAGCAGTACTTC | CASTLPGSGEQYF
- | TRBJ2-1 | - | TRBV6-2/TRBV6-3 | TGTGCCAGCAGCCCCCTGAGGTCCTACAATGAGCAGTTCTTC | CASSPLRSYNEQFF
- | TRBJ1-2 | - | TRBV7-9 | TGTGCCAGCAGCTCCTTACCGGGACGCTATGGCTACACCTTC | CASSSLPGRYGYTF
- | TRBJ1-3 | - | TRBV6-6 | TGTGCCAGCAGTTATTTGGCGTCTGGAAACACCATATATTTT | CASSYLASGNTIYF
TRBD2 | TRBJ2-2 | - | TRBV28 | TGTGCCAGCGGACTAGCCTCCGGGGAGCTGTTTTTT | CASGLASGELFF
- | TRBJ2-7 | once | TRBV10-3 | TGTGCCATACAACGGCATACCTACGAGCAGTACTTC | CAIQRHTYEQYF
- | TRBJ1-2 | - | TRBV28 | TGTGCCAGCAGTTTACTAGGGTACTATGGCTACACCTTC | CASSLLGYYGYTF
TRBD1 | TRBJ2-5 | few | TRBV5-6 | TGTGCCAGCAGCCGGACAGGACAGGGGGAGGTTGCGGAGACCCAGTACTTC | CASSRTGQGEVAETQYF
- | TRBJ2-5 | - | TRBV15 | TGTGCCACCAGCAGAGTGGACAGACTACAAGAGACCCAGTACTTC | CATSRVDRLQETQYF
TRBD1 | TRBJ1-1 | - | TRBV5-6 | TGTGCCAGCAGCTGGACAGGGGGCAGGAACGCTGAAGCTTTCTTT | CASSWTGGRNAEAFF
TRBD1 | TRBJ1-2 | - | TRBV6-5 | TGTGCCAGCAGTCCGGACAGGCTCTATGGCTACACCTTC | CASSPDRLYGYTF
- | TRBJ1-2 | - | TRBV9 | TGTGCCAGCAGCGAGGACCCTTTTAGGAACTATGGCTACACCTTC | CASSEDPFRNYGYTF
TRBD1 | TRBJ1-5 | few | TRBV28 | TGTGCCAGCAGCCTGACAGGGGGATTTCAGCCCCAGCATTTT | CASSLTGGFQPQHF
TRBD2 | TRBJ2-1 | - | TRBV7-6 | TGTGCCAGCAGCAGGGGACTAGCCGGGCATGATGAGCAGTTCTTC | CASSRGLAGHDEQFF
- | TRBJ1-2 | - | TRBV25-1 | TGTGCCAGCAGTGAAACAGCCTGGGGTGGCTACACCTTC | CASSETAWGGYTF
- | TRBJ1-2 | - | TRBV7-2 | TGTGCCAGCAGCTTAAACTATGGCTACACCTTC | CASSLNYGYTF
- | TRBJ1-1 | - | TRBV7-8 | TGTGCCAGCTCCCTGTCCGGGACACCGAACACTGAAGCTTTCTTT | CASSLSGTPNTEAFF
- | TRBJ2-1 | - | TRBV12-3/TRBV12-4 | TGTGCCAGCAGTTTATTTGCAAATGAGCAGTTCTTC | CASSLFANEQFF
TRBD2 | TRBJ2-1 | - | TRBV6-5 | TGTGCCAGCGGACAACCGGGACTAGCGAGGAGTGAGCAGTTCTTC | CASGQPGLARSEQFF
TRBD1 | TRBJ1-2 | - | TRBV7-2 | TGTGCCAGCAGCTTAGGTGGGCTCTCTGGACAGGGGACTGGCTACACCTTC | CASSLGGLSGQGTGYTF
- | TRBJ2-1 | - | TRBV4-3 | TGCGCCAGCAGCCAAGATTTCGGGGACCCTTACAATGAGCAGTTCTTC | CASSQDFGDPYNEQFF
TRBD1 | TRBJ1-2 | - | TRBV30 | TGTGCCTGGAGGGGACAGCACTATGGCTACACCTTC | CAWRGQHYGYTF
- | TRBJ2-5 | - | TRBV3-1/TRBV3-2 | TGTGCCAGCAGCCAAGATCCGAGCCGTGGGGAGACCCAGTACTTC | CASSQDPSRGETQYF
- | TRBJ1-2 | - | TRBV4-1 | TGCGCCAGCAGCCAAGAATGGACGGACTATGGCTACACCTTC | CASSQEWTDYGYTF
TRBD1 | TRBJ1-6 | - | TRBV6-4 | TGTGCCAGCAGTGAAGGGGGGACAGGGGTTTCACCCCTCCACTTT | CASSEGGTGVSPLHF